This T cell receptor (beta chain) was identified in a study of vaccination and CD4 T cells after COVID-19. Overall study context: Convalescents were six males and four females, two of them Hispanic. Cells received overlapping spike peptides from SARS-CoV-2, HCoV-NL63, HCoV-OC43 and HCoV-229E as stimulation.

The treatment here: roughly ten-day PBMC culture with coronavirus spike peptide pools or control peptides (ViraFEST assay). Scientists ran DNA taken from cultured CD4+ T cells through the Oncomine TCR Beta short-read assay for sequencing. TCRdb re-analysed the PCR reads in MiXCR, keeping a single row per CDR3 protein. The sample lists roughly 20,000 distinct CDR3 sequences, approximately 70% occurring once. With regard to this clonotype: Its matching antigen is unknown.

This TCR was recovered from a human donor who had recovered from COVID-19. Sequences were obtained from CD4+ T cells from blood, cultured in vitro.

CDR3 nucleotide sequence: TGTGCCAGCAGAAGCGGGGGGACCCCGAAAGAGACCCAGTACTTC. Translated, it gives CASRSGGTPKETQYF. The rearrangement uses TRBV6-1 and TRBJ2-5, with 9 bases that match TRBD2. CDR3 length: 15 residues. The germline V gene encodes CDR1 MNHNS and CDR2 SASEGT. The V and J ends lost 6 bases and 3 bases, in that order; junction bases with no gene match: 8.